The TCR beta chain described here comes from a study of blood T cell repertoires in COVID-19. The repertoire was sequenced with immunoSEQ multiplex PCR; TCRdb's copy has only in-frame clones and lacks some. The repertoire holds fewer than 55,000 clones, with roughly four fifths as singletons. CDR1 and CDR2 (germline): MGHRA, YSYEKL. Trimming took 1 base from V and 10 from J, leaving 17 bases between them. The CDR3 is made up of 15 amino acids. The sequence was obtained from a man aged 70 or older with active COVID-19. The V call is TRBV4-1, the J call TRBJ1-5; D is possibly TRBD1 (6 bases). The sample comprised peripheral blood. The CDR3 region has the DNA TGCGCCAGCAGCCAAGTGGCCGGGACACGAAGTCCCCAGCATTTT. Translation: CASSQVAGTRSPQHF.